Listed here are 16 T cell receptor beta chains from one sample, sequenced in a study of blood T cell repertoires in COVID-19. Here immunoSEQ multiplex PCR was the method, and the copy in TCRdb shows in-frame clones only, minus some. The sample records some 200,000 clones, roughly 90% being singletons. The sequenced sample consisted of PBMCs or T cells enriched from blood (not recorded which). The receptor source for this set is a woman in her forties or fifties in a cohort exposed to, infected with or recovered from COVID-19 (not recorded which).

The V gene is TRBV7-2, the J gene TRBJ2-1, with TRBD2 matching over 11 bases. Germline V CDR1 and CDR2: SGHTA, FQGNSA. This CDR3 is built from 15 residues. V lost 4 bases and J lost 4; bases outside the gene matches: 3. CDR3 bases: TGTGCCAGCAGCTCCCGGACTAGCGGGTACAATGAGCAGTTCTTC. As protein: CASSSRTSGYNEQFF.

The chain employs TRBV5-6 and TRBJ2-3; TRBD1 matches 10 bases. Germline assignment: CDR1 SGHDT and CDR2 YYEEEE. With 1 base clipped from V and 1 base from J, the junction kept 12 bases outside the gene matches. The CDR3 has 19 amino acids. CDR3 sequence reads: CASSLWRTGGFEGTDTQYF. DNA for the CDR3: TGTGCCAGCAGCTTGTGGAGGACAGGGGGTTTTGAGGGCACAGATACGCAGTATTTT.

This clone came up once. The chain uses TRBV20-1 and TRBJ2-5; 12 bases line up with TRBD2. V was clipped by 6 bases and J by 5 bases; unmatched bases: 10. The CDR3 contains 15 residues. Germline V gives CDR1 DFQATT, CDR2 SNEGSKA (reference sequence). The CDR3 DNA sequence: TGCAGTGCGAGTGGGACTAGCGGGTTTGGGGAGACCCAGTACTTC. It codes for CSASGTSGFGETQYF.

V usage is TRBV6-4 and J usage is TRBJ1-5; a weak D match, TRBD1 (5 bases). There are 17 residues in the CDR3. V was shortened by 8 bases and J by 3 bases, with 23 bases between the two germline ends. Germline assignment: CDR1 MRHNA and CDR2 SNTAGT. As DNA, the CDR3 is TGTGCCAGCTTTAAATCCACAGGTTTCAGTCCCAATCAGCCCCAGCATTTT. Translation: CASFKSTGFSPNQPQHF.

The CDR3 nucleotides read TGTGCCAGCAGCTCGAAGGGGGCGTATAGGTCACCCCTCCACTTT. This codes for CASSSKGAYRSPLHF. This chain connects TRBV7-3 to TRBJ1-6, with TRBD1 identical over 7 bases. The junction had 10 bases not matched to a gene; V was cut back by 4 bases and J by 10 bases. Looked up from germline, CDR1 is SGHTA and CDR2 is FQGTGA. The CDR3 runs to 15 residues.

The rearrangement joins TRBV5-6 to TRBJ2-7; perhaps TRBD2 as D (6 bases). The CDR3 contains 13 residues. Germline V CDR1 and CDR2: SGHDT, YYEEEE. V lost 4 bases and J lost 0, with 8 bases in between. CDR3 in DNA: TGTGCCAGCAGCGCGGGAAACTCCTACGAGCAGTACTTC. Translated, it gives CASSAGNSYEQYF.

This clone was found once. The rearrangement uses TRBV9 and TRBJ2-7; 9 bases match TRBD1. CDR3 length equals 15 residues. V gave up 0 bases and J gave up 1 base; unmatched junction bases: 2. Germline CDR1 reads SGDLS; CDR2 reads YYNGEE. This chain's CDR3 is CASSVDDRGSYEQYF. The DNA of the CDR3 is TGTGCCAGCAGCGTAGACGACAGGGGGTCCTACGAGCAGTACTTC.

The chain employs TRBV3-1 (or the pseudogene TRBV3-2) and TRBJ2-3, with 7 bases fitting TRBD1. V trimming: 6 bases; J trimming: 11 bases; junction bases outside the gene matches: 8. In germline, CDR1 is LGHDT, CDR2 YNNKEL (reference sequence). The CDR3 is 12 residues long. The CDR3 reads CASRPSQGRQYF. The CDR3 coding sequence is TGTGCCAGCAGGCCATCACAGGGGAGGCAGTATTTT.

The rearrangement links TRBV4-2 to TRBJ2-3, with a weak D call TRBD1 (6 bases). This CDR3 region has 15 residues. Between the trimmed V and J ends, which lost 3 bases and 2 bases, there was a span of 12 bases. Germline V gene sequence: CDR1 LGHNA, CDR2 YNFKEQ. This CDR3 is CASSHARGTTDTQYF. The CDR3 nucleotides are TGTGCCAGCAGCCACGCGAGGGGGACCACAGATACGCAGTATTTT.

The chain is built from TRBV5-1 and TRBJ2-2; 11 nucleotides align to TRBD1. J was trimmed by 0 bases and V by 4 bases; bases with no gene match: 5. Germline V lookup: CDR1 SGHRS, CDR2 YFSETQ. This CDR3 has 17 residues. CDR3 DNA: TGCGCCAGCAGCAAACGGGGACAGGGGGCGAACACCGGGGAGCTGTTTTTT. This encodes CASSKRGQGANTGELFF. Looking up the rest from reference TRBV5-1 and TRBJ2-2 gives the full variable domain: KAGVTQTPRYLIKTRGQQVTLSCSPISGHRSVSWYQQTPGQGLQFLFEYFSETQRNKGNFPGRFSGRQFSNSRSEMNVSTLELGDSALYLCASSKRGQGANTGELFFGEGSRLTVL.

A remark on this clone: Other DNA sequences of this sample code for an identical CDR3. This rearrangement joins TRBV5-1 to TRBJ2-2, with 7 bases aligning to TRBD1. The CDR3 covers 15 residues. The germline gives CDR1 SGHRS, CDR2 YFSETQ. Trimming at V came to 3 bases and at J to 3 bases, leaving 5 bases not matched to a gene. As DNA, the CDR3 is TGCGCCAGCAGCTCCGGGACAGCCTACACCGGGGAGCTGTTTTTT. Protein product: CASSSGTAYTGELFF.

V is TRBV7-9 and J is TRBJ2-4; 11 nucleotides agree with TRBD1. J lost 2 bases, V lost 5 bases, and 8 bases had no gene match. Looked up from germline, CDR1 is SEHNR and CDR2 is FQNEAQ (reference sequence). This CDR3 comprises 17 residues. Here the CDR3 DNA reads TGTGCCAGCAGCCGACCCGGACAGGGGGCGTCCAAAAACATTCAGTACTTC. Protein product: CASSRPGQGASKNIQYF.

The table lists this clone with a count of one. This chain uses TRBV10-3 with TRBJ2-7, with D maybe TRBD1 (8 bases). V lost 10 bases, J lost 1 base, and 20 bases lay in between. Germline CDR1 and CDR2: ENHRY and SYGVKD. The CDR3 covers 15 residues. The CDR3 loop reads CATLTGEGYSYEQYF. The CDR3, as DNA: TGTGCCACCTTGACAGGGGAGGGGTATTCCTACGAGCAGTACTTC.

This CDR3 is CASSVGTSGDTDTQYF. The CDR3 DNA is TGTGCCAGCAGCGTAGGGACTAGCGGGGACACAGATACGCAGTATTTT. This chain links TRBV9 with TRBJ2-3; 12 bases line up with TRBD2. The length of the CDR3 is 16 residues. J was trimmed by 2 bases and V by 0 bases; bases with no gene match: 1. Germline CDR1 and CDR2: SGDLS and YYNGEE.

The rearrangement joins TRBV19 to TRBJ1-1, with 7 bases identical to TRBD1. V trimming: 8 bases; J trimming: 2 bases; junction bases outside the gene matches: 8. Per the germline V gene, CDR1 is LNHDA and CDR2 is SQIVND (reference sequence). This CDR3 region has 14 residues. CDR3 sequence (DNA): TGTGCCAGTGAAAGAAGGGACAGAAACACTGAAGCTTTCTTT. This codes for CASERRDRNTEAFF. The variable domain in full, with the rest retrieved from reference TRBV19 and TRBJ1-1, is DGGITQSPKYLFRKEGQNVTLSCEQNLNHDAMYWYRQDPGQGLRLIYYSQIVNDFQKGDIAEGYSVSREKKESFPLTVTSAQKNPTAFYLCASERRDRNTEAFFGQGTRLTVV.

The V call is TRBV19, the J call TRBJ2-5, with D unclear. Trimming took 5 bases from V and 4 from J, leaving 11 bases between them. From germline, CDR1 is LNHDA and CDR2 SQIVND (reference sequence). The length of the CDR3 is 13 residues. CDR3 nucleotides: TGTGCCAGTAGTCCGCGACACAGAGAGACCCAGTACTTC. This encodes CASSPRHRETQYF.